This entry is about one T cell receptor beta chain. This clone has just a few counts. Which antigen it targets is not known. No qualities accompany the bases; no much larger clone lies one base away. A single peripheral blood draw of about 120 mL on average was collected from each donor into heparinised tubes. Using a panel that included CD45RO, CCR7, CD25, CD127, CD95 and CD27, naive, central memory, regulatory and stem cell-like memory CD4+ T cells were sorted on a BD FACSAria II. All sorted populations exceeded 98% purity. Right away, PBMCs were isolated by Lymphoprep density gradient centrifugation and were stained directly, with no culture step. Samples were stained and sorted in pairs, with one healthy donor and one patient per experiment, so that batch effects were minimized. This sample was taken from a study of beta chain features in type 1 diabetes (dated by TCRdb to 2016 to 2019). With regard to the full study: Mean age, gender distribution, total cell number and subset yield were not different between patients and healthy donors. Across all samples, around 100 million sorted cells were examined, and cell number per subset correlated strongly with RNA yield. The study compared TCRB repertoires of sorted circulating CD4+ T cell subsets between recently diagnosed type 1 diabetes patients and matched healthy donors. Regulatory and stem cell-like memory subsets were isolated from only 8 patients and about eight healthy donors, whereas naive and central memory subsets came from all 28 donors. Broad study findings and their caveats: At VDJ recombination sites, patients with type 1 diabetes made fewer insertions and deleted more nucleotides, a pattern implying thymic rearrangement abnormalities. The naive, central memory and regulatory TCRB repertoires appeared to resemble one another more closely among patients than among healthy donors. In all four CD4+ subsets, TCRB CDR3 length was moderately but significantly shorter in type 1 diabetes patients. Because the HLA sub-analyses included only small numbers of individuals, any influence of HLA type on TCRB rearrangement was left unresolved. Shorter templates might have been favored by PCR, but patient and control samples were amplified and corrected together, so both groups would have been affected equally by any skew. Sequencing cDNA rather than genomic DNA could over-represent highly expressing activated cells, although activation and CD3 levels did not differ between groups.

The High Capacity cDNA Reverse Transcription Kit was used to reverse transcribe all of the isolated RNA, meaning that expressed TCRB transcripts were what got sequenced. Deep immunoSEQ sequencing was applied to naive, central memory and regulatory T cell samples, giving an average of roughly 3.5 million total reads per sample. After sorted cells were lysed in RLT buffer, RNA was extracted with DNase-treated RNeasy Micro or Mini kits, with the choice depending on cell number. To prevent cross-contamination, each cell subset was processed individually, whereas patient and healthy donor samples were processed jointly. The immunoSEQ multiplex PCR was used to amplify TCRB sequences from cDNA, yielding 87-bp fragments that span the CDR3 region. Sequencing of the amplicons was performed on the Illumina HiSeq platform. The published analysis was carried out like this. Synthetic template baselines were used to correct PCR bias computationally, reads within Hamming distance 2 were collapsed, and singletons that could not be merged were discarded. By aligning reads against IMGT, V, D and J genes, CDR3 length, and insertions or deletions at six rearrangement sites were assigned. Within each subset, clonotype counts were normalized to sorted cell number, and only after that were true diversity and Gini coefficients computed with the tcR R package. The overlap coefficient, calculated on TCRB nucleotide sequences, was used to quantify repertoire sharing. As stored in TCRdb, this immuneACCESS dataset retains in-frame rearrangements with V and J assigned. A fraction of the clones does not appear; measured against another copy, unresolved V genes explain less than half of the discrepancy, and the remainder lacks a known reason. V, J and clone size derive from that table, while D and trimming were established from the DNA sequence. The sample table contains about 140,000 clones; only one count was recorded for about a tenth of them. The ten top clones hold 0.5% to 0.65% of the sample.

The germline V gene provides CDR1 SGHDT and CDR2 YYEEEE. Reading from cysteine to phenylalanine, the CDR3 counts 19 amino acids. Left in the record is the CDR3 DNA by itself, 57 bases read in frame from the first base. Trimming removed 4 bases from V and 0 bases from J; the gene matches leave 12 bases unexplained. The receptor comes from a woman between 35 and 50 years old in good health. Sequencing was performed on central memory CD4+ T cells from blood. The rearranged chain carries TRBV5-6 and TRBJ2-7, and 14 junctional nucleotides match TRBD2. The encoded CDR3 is CASSPPGLAGALGSYEQYF. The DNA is TGTGCCAGCAGCCCGCCGGGACTAGCGGGGGCTCTGGGCTCCTACGAGCAGTACTTC.